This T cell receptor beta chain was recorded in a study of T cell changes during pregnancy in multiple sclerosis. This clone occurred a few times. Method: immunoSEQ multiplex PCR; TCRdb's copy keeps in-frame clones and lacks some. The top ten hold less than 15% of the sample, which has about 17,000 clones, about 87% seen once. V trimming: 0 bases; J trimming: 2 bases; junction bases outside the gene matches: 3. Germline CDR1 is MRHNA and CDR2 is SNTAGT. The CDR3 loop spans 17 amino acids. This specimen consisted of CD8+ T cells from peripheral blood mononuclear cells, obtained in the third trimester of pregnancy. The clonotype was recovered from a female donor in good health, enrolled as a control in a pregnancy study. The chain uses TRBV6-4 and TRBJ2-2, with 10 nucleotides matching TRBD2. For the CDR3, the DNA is TGTGCCAGCAGTGACTCGAGCGGGGGGGAAAACACCGGGGAGCTGTTTTTT. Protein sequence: CASSDSSGGENTGELFF.